The rows below give T cell receptor beta chains drawn from one sample of a study of beta chain features in type 1 diabetes. The method was immunoSEQ multiplex PCR; TCRdb's version includes in-frame clones alone and lacks a portion of them. This sample has some 200,000 clones, with about a sixth found just once. Sequenced input: naive CD4+ T cells from blood. The receptors shown here come from a young man with type 1 diabetes. Both conserved end residues are part of each CDR3. The D gene is left open where the match is weak. Not all rows give a size; the values are once, few, many and, for expanded clones, a class.

D	V	size	J	DNA	CDR3
-	TRBV30	-	TRBJ1-1	TGTGCCTGGAGCGGCCGAGTGGCATCCGGCACTGAAGCTTTCTTT	CAWSGRVASGTEAFF
-	TRBV14	few	TRBJ1-1	TGTGCCAGCAGCCAAGGAGCAGGCACTGAAGCTTTCTTT	CASSQGAGTEAFF
TRBD2	TRBV7-8	few	TRBJ2-1	TGTGCCAGCAGCCTTACTAGCGGGATGTACAATGAGCAGTTCTTC	CASSLTSGMYNEQFF
-	TRBV19	few	TRBJ2-2	TGTGCCAGTACCATCCAGGGTCGGGAGCTGTTTTTT	CASTIQGRELFF
TRBD1	TRBV6-5	few	TRBJ1-1	TGTGCCAGCAGTTACGGGACAGCGAACACTGAAGCTTTCTTT	CASSYGTANTEAFF
-	TRBV15	-	TRBJ2-1	TGTGCCACCAGCAGAGATGAGGGGGTACCTTACAATGAGCAGTTCTTC	CATSRDEGVPYNEQFF
-	TRBV25-1	-	TRBJ1-5	TGTGCCAGCAGTGTCCTCAATCAGCCCCAGCATTTT	CASSVLNQPQHF
-	TRBV29-1	-	TRBJ1-3	TGCAGCGTCCTAGTGGGGTCTTCCATATATTTT	CSVLVGSSIYF
-	TRBV9	-	TRBJ2-1	TGTGCCAGCAGCGTAGCGGTGCACAATGAGCAGTTCTTC	CASSVAVHNEQFF
TRBD1	TRBV29-1	few	TRBJ1-1	TGCAGCGTTACCATCAGGGGGTCGAACACTGAAGCTTTCTTT	CSVTIRGSNTEAFF
TRBD1	TRBV4-1	few	TRBJ1-3	TGCGCCAGCAGCCAAGACTTTATTGGACAGGGCTACACCATATATTTT	CASSQDFIGQGYTIYF
TRBD1	TRBV30	-	TRBJ1-1	TGTGCCTGGAGGACACAGGGGTCCGGGGGCACTGAAGCTTTCTTT	CAWRTQGSGGTEAFF
TRBD1	TRBV7-2	once	TRBJ1-5	TGTGCCAGCGGCCTGACAGGGAGCAATCAGCCCCAGCATTTT	CASGLTGSNQPQHF
TRBD2	TRBV6-5	few	TRBJ2-5	TGTGCCAGCAGGACTAGCGGGAACCAAGAGACCCAGTACTTC	CASRTSGNQETQYF
TRBD1	TRBV4-2	-	TRBJ2-1	TGTGCCAGCAGCGGGACCGCAGGGGGAGATGAGCAGTTCTTC	CASSGTAGGDEQFF
TRBD2	TRBV5-4	-	TRBJ2-3	TGTGCCAGCAGCTTGGATAGCGGGCGGACCGGAGATACACAGTATTTT	CASSLDSGRTGDTQYF
-	TRBV14	few	TRBJ2-7	TGTGCCAGCAGCCAAGACCCAATCAGGGGTCAGCAGTACTTC	CASSQDPIRGQQYF
-	TRBV27	few	TRBJ2-2	TGTGCCAGCAGACCTACAGGGCCCACCGGGGAGCTGTTTTTT	CASRPTGPTGELFF
-	TRBV28	-	TRBJ2-7	TGTGCCAGCAGTTTATGGTCCGAGCAGTACTTC	CASSLWSEQYF
TRBD2	TRBV29-1	-	TRBJ2-5	TGCAGCGTCGTACCCGGACTAGCGGGAGGTTCGGTCAGGAAGACCCAGTACTTC	CSVVPGLAGGSVRKTQYF